Following are 18 T cell receptor beta chains from one sample sequenced in a study of T cells in localized non-small cell lung cancer. TCRdb's copy holds only in-frame clones and misses some; the assay was immunoSEQ multiplex PCR. Here the sample spans roughly 740 clones, around a fifth being singletons. The specimen comprised normal lung tissue next to the tumor, sampled before any cancer treatment. The receptors originated from a female donor at least 60 years old with stage I lung adenocarcinoma.

This clone appeared a few times. This CDR3 reads CASSDRGNTEAFF. The DNA for the CDR3 is TGTGCCAGCAGTGACAGGGGGAACACTGAAGCTTTCTTT. The rearrangement joins TRBV6-8 to TRBJ1-1; 8 nucleotides agree with TRBD1. Trimming cost V 5 bases and J 1 base; bases outside gene matches: 0. The germline gives CDR1 MNHGY, CDR2 SAAAGT. The CDR3 length is 13 residues.

The chain has TRBV29-1 and TRBJ2-7; 7 bases fit TRBD2. This CDR3 has 14 amino acids. V dropped 6 bases and J dropped 1; count of bases not matched to a gene: 9. Per germline, CDR1 SQVTM and CDR2 ANQGSEA. CDR3 loop: CSVGGRESSYEQYF. The CDR3, as DNA: TGCAGCGTGGGCGGGCGGGAGTCATCCTACGAGCAGTACTTC.

The rearrangement joins TRBV12-5 to TRBJ1-1; D is perhaps TRBD1 (6 bases). The CDR3 runs to 17 residues. The germline CDR1 and CDR2 sequences are LGHNT and FRNRAP. Trimming took off 2 bases at V and 0 bases at J, with 16 bases between the two ends. The CDR3 coding sequence is TGTGCTAGTGGTTTGTCCGGACAAGGGGGAATGAACACTGAAGCTTTCTTT. Encoded protein: CASGLSGQGGMNTEAFF.

This clone has more than one count but fewer than ten. The chain links TRBV11-3 to TRBJ1-1; D is uncertain. The V gene's germline CDR1 is SGHNT and CDR2 YENEEA. The CDR3 contains 15 residues. The germline V and J ends were trimmed by 1 base and 7 bases, with 16 bases remaining between them. CDR3: CASSLGRGFGVEAFF. In nucleotides, the CDR3 is TGTGCCAGCAGCTTAGGGCGGGGATTTGGGGTTGAAGCTTTCTTT. Supplemented by reference TRBV11-3 and TRBJ1-1, the full variable domain reads EAGVVQSPRYKIIEKKQPVAFWCNPISGHNTLYWYLQNLGQGPELLIRYENEEAVDDSQLPKDRFSAERLKGVDSTLKIQPAELGDSAVYLCASSLGRGFGVEAFFGQGTRLTVV.

This clone has more than one count but fewer than ten. This chain uses TRBV6-8 with TRBJ1-2; 8 nucleotides match TRBD1. In germline, CDR1 is MNHGY, CDR2 SAAAGT. The CDR3 loop spans 14 amino acids. J lost 4 bases, V lost 6 bases, and 7 bases had no gene match. The CDR3 spells CASRQDRGSYGYTF. The CDR3 region has the DNA TGTGCCAGCAGACAAGACAGGGGCTCCTATGGCTACACCTTC.

The table lists this clone with a count of one. The J gene is TRBJ1-2, the V gene TRBV28; 8 bases map to TRBD1. The CDR3 has 15 amino acids. CDR1 and CDR2 from the germline V gene are MDHEN and SYDVKM. V was pared by 5 bases and J by 4 bases, with 9 bases of the junction left unmatched. The CDR3 loop is CASSPHDRGPYGYTF. The CDR3 region has the DNA TGTGCCAGCAGTCCTCACGACAGGGGACCCTATGGCTACACCTTC.

V gene TRBV19 combines with J gene TRBJ2-3, with TRBD2 as a possible D gene (5 bases). The ends were cut back, 4 bases at V and 3 bases at J, with 11 bases in the middle. The germline V gene encodes CDR1 LNHDA and CDR2 SQIVND (reference sequence). This CDR3 spans 14 amino acids. Here the CDR3 reads CASSTFTGTDTQYF. CDR3 sequence (DNA): TGTGCCAGTAGTACATTTACGGGAACAGATACGCAGTATTTT.

This clone is termed large. The V gene is TRBV23-1, the J gene TRBJ1-4, with TRBD1 identical over 9 bases. TRBV23-1 is recorded as an ORF, its role being uncertain. V lost 6 bases, J lost 8 bases, and 10 bases stayed unmatched. CDR3 length: 15 residues. The CDR3 spells CASSGGTGPGEKLFF. CDR3 nucleotide sequence: TGCGCCAGCAGCGGGGGGACAGGGCCAGGGGAAAAACTGTTTTTT.

The rearrangement uses TRBV7-2 and TRBJ2-5; a weak D match, TRBD2 (5 bases). V was trimmed by 1 base and J by 5 bases, leaving 8 bases between them. The CDR3 totals 13 residues. Germline lookup yields CDR1 SGHTA and CDR2 FQGNSA. In DNA, the CDR3 is TGTGCCAGCAGCTTAGGAGGGTTGGAGACCCAGTACTTC. Translation gives CASSLGGLETQYF.

V usage is TRBV11-3 and J usage is TRBJ1-1; D is unresolved. Germline loops: CDR1 SGHNT, CDR2 YENEEA. The CDR3 totals 15 residues. Deletions cut 5 bases from V and 4 bases from J, with 17 bases between. The CDR3 sequence: CASSRGSKLVTEAFF. CDR3 DNA sequence: TGTGCCAGCAGCCGCGGATCAAAATTGGTCACTGAAGCTTTCTTT.

The chain uses TRBV19 and TRBJ2-1; D is perhaps TRBD2 (6 bases). CDR1 is LNHDA, CDR2 SQIVND, per germline (reference sequence). The CDR3 length is 16 residues. Trimming stripped 4 bases from V and 4 bases from J, with 17 bases between. The CDR3 DNA is TGTGCCAGTAGTACCCCCAGGGCGGGATCGTACAATGAGCAGTTCTTC. Encoded protein: CASSTPRAGSYNEQFF.

Only a few counts were recorded for this clone. V is TRBV6-8 and J is TRBJ2-7; TRBD2 is a possible D gene (6 bases). This CDR3 comprises 17 residues. The V and J ends lost 6 bases and 6 bases respectively, with 27 bases between them. Germline CDR1 reads MNHGY; CDR2 reads SAAAGT. CDR3 residues: CASSHGTRLGGPSEQYF. Written as DNA, the CDR3 is TGTGCCAGCAGCCACGGGACTCGACTTGGCGGTCCGTCCGAGCAGTACTTC.

In DNA form, the CDR3 reads TGTGCCAGTAGTACTCCCTACGAGCAGTACTTC. Protein: CASSTPYEQYF. The V and J genes are TRBV19 and TRBJ2-7; D remains unclear. V was clipped by 4 bases and J by 2 bases, with 3 bases between them. Per germline, CDR1 LNHDA and CDR2 SQIVND (reference sequence). The CDR3 runs to 11 residues.

This clone has only a few counts. CDR3: CASSEDGRARSGYTF. CDR3 DNA: TGTGCCAGCTCCGAAGACGGCAGGGCAAGGAGTGGCTACACCTTC. The chain employs TRBV25-1 and TRBJ1-2, with a tentative D call TRBD1 (5 bases). CDR1 and CDR2 (germline): MGHDK, SYGVNS. Deletions cut 8 bases from V and 7 bases from J, with 23 bases between. There are 15 residues in the CDR3.

This sequence joins TRBV30 and TRBJ1-2; possibly TRBD1 for D (6 bases). The CDR3 is made up of 14 amino acids. The germline gives CDR1 GTSNPN, CDR2 SVGIG (reference sequence). V lost 6 bases, J lost 4 bases, and 18 bases lay in between. CDR3 in DNA: TGTGCCTGCCTCCCCGGGGGGGCGGGCTATGGCTACACCTTC. This encodes CACLPGGAGYGYTF.

This clone was observed a few times. The chain employs TRBV4-3 and TRBJ1-4; 11 bases are a match to TRBD1. The ends lost 3 bases at V and 8 bases at J; junction bases unmatched: 5. The CDR3 length is 15 residues. Germline V gives CDR1 LGHNA, CDR2 YSLEER. The CDR3 is CASSQGTGGGEKLFF. The CDR3 coding sequence is TGCGCCAGCAGCCAGGGGACAGGGGGAGGAGAAAAACTGTTTTTT.

V gene TRBV9 combines with J gene TRBJ2-5; 9 bases match TRBD1. Trimming at V came to 0 bases and at J to 5 bases, leaving 8 bases not matched to a gene. Germline assignment: CDR1 SGDLS and CDR2 YYNGEE. This CDR3 region has 16 residues. As DNA, the CDR3 is TGTGCCAGCAGCGTAGTTGGGACAGGGTCTATGGAGACCCAGTACTTC. Its protein product is CASSVVGTGSMETQYF.

V and J are TRBV2 and TRBJ1-4, with 7 positions matching TRBD1. This CDR3 region has 13 residues. Trimming cost V 7 bases and J 8 bases; bases outside gene matches: 7. Germline values: CDR1 SNHLY, CDR2 FYNNEI. The CDR3 DNA follows: TGTGCCAGCAAGGGGGCCGAGGGGGAAAAACTGTTTTTT. This encodes CASKGAEGEKLFF.